Listed here is a single T cell receptor beta chain. As yet, its antigen is unknown. The CDR3 runs to 12 residues. Germline assignment: CDR1 LNHDA and CDR2 SQIVND (reference sequence). With V trimmed by 10 bases and J by 4 bases, 5 bases remained unmatched. Sequencing was performed with immunoSEQ multiplex PCR; in TCRdb, only in-frame clones are kept and a portion is missing. The table lists about 77,000 clones, around 94% of them singletons. This sample is drawn from a study of OX40 agonist ivuxolimab in advanced cancers. Study observations and caveats: At doses 0.1 to 3.0 mg/kg, CD4+ and CD8+ clones expanded.

The input for sequencing was CD4+ or CD8+ T cells sorted from blood, taken in a trial of the OX40 agonist ivuxolimab. The rearrangement links TRBV19 to TRBJ1-1; TRBD1 matches at 8 bases. The clonotype originates from an adult with an advanced solid tumor such as melanoma, head and neck, liver or kidney cancer. Here the CDR3 DNA reads TGTGCCATTAAAACAGGGGGCACTGAAGCTTTCTTT. Amino acids: CAIKTGGTEAFF.